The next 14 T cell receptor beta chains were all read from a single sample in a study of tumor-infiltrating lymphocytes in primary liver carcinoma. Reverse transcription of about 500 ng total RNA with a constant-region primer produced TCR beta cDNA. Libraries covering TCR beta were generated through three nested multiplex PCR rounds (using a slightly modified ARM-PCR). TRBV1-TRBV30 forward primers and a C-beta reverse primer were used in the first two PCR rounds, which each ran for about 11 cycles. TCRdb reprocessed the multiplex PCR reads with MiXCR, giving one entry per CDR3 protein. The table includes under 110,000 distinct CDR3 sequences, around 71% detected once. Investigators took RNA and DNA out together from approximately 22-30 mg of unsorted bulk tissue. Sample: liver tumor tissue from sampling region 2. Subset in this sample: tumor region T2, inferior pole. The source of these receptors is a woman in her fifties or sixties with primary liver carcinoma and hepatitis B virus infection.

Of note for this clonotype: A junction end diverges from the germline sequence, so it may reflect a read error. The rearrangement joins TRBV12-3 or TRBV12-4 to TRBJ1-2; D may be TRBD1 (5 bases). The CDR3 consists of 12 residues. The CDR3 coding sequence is TGTGCCAGCAATTTAGGCCGACAGAAGTATGCCTTC. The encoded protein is CASNLGRQKYAF.

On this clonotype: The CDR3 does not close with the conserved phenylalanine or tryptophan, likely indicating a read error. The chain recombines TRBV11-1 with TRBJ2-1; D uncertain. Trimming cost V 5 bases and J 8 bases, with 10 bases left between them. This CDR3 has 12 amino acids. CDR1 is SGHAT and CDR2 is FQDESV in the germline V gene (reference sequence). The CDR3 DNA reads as TGTGCCAGCAGCATAGAACCCCATGAGCAGTTCATT. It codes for CASSIEPHEQFI.

This CDR3 is CASSPGQLANTGELFF. The DNA of the CDR3 is TGCGCCAGCAGCCCGGGACAGCTAGCGAACACCGGGGAGCTGTTTTTT. The J gene is TRBJ2-2, the V gene TRBV5-1; 7 nucleotides line up with TRBD1. This CDR3 contains 16 residues. Looked up from germline, CDR1 is SGHRS and CDR2 is YFSETQ. With 4 bases clipped from V and 0 bases from J, the junction kept 6 bases outside the gene matches.

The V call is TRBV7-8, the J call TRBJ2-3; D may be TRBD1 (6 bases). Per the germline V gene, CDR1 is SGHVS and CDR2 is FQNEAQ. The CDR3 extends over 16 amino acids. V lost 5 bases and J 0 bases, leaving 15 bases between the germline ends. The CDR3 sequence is CASSPRPQGSTDTQYF. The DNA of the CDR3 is TGTGCCAGCAGCCCCCGCCCACAGGGCAGCACAGATACGCAGTATTTT. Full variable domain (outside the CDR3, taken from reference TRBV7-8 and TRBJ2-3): GAGVSQSPRYKVAKRGQDVALRCDPISGHVSLFWYQQALGQGPEFLTYFQNEAQLDKSGLPSDRFFAERPEGSVSTLKIQRTQQEDSAVYLCASSPRPQGSTDTQYFGPGTRLTVL.

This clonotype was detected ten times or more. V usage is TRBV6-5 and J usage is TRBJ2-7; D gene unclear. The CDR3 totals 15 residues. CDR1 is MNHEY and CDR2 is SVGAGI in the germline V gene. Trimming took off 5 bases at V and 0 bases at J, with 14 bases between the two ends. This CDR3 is CASSKWTRSSYEQYF. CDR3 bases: TGTGCCAGCAGTAAATGGACCAGGAGCTCCTACGAGCAGTACTTC.

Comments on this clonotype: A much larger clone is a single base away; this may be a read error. The CDR3 reads CARTRTGTYEQYF. CDR3 DNA sequence: TGTGCCAGGACCAGGACAGGGACCTACGAGCAGTACTTC. V usage is TRBV6-5 and J usage is TRBJ2-7; 8 nucleotides line up with TRBD1. V shed 9 bases and J 2 bases; nucleotides not matched to a gene: 6. The CDR3 is 13 residues long. The germline gives CDR1 MNHEY, CDR2 SVGAGI.

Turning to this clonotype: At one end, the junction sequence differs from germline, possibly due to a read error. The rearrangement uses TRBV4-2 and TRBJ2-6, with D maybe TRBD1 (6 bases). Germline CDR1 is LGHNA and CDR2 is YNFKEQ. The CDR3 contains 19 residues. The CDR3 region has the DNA TGTGTCAGCAGCTCCCTGGGGGCAGCGGTCTCCTCTGGGGCCAACGTCCGGACTTTC. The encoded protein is CVSSSLGAAVSSGANVRTF.

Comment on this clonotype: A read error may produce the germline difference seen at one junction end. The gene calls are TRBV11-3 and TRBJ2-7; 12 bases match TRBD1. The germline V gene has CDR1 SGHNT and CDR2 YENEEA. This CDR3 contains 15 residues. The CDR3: CAISPGTGGIYEQYF. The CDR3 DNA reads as TGTGCCATCAGCCCCGGGACAGGGGGCATCTACGAACAGTACTTC.

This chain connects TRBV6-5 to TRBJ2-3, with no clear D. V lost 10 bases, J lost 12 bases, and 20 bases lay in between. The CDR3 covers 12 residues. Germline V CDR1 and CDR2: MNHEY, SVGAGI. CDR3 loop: CATSPYADAQYF. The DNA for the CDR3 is TGTGCCACTAGTCCCTATGCTGATGCACAGTATTTT.

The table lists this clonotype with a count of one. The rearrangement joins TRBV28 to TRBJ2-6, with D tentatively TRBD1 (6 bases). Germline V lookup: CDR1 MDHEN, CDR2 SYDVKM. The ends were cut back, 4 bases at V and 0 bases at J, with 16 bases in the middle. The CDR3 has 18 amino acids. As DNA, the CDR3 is TGTGCCAGCAGTTCGAATCCAGGGGATTCCTCTGGGGCCAACGTCCTGACTTTC. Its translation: CASSSNPGDSSGANVLTF.

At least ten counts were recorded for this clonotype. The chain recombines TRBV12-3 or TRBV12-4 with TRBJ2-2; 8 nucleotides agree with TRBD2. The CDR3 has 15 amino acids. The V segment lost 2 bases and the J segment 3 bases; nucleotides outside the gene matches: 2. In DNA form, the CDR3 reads TGTGCCAGCAGTTTACTAGCGGGCTACACCGGGGAGCTGTTTTTT. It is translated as CASSLLAGYTGELFF.

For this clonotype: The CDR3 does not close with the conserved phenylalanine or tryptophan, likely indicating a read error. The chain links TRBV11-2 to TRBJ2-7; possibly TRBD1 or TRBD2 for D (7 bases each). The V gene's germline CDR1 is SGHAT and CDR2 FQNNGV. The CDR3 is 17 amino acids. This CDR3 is CTSRERLAGGPGGEQYL. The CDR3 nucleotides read TGTACCAGCAGAGAGCGACTAGCTGGAGGCCCAGGGGGCGAGCAGTACCTC.

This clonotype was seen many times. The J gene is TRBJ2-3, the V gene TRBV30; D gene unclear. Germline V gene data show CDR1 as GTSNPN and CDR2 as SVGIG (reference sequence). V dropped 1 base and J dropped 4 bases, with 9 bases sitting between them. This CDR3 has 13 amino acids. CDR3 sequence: CAWSDGVADTQYF. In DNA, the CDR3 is TGTGCCTGGAGTGATGGCGTGGCAGATACGCAGTATTTT.

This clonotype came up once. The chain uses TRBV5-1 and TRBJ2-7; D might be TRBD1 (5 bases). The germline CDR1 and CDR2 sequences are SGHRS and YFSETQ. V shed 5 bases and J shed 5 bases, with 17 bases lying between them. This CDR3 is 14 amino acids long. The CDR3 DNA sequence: TGCGCCAGCAGTGTACAGGTGTCTCAGGACGAGCAGTACTTC. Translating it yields CASSVQVSQDEQYF.